The 24 T cell receptor beta chains presented below share a single source sample, sequenced in a study of blood T cells in healthy people across ages. A second PCR, run for about 6 to 11 cycles, used a sample-barcoded 5' primer plus a J-beta primer mix. In TCRdb, the 5' RACE reads were re-called with MiXCR into one record per CDR3 protein. The sample lists over 1,200,000 distinct CDR3 sequences, roughly 59% seen once, with over 5% in the top ten. The sequencing input was blood. The receptors were sampled from a man aged 18 to 30 in good health.

The chain joins TRBV9 to TRBJ2-1, with D unresolved. V was shortened by 1 base and J by 0 bases, with 17 bases between the two germline ends. This CDR3 has 18 residues. Germline V lookup: CDR1 SGDLS, CDR2 YYNGEE. In DNA, the CDR3 is TGTGCCAGCAGCGTACTGGTTAGTATTCTTAGCTCCTACAATGAGCAGTTCTTC. The encoded protein is CASSVLVSILSSYNEQFF.

J is TRBJ2-7 and V is TRBV25-1, with D perhaps being TRBD1 or TRBD2 (5 bases each). V was cut by 6 bases and J by 4 bases, with 16 bases left in between. Per the germline V gene, CDR1 is MGHDK and CDR2 is SYGVNS. The CDR3 consists of 14 residues. The CDR3 coding sequence is TGTGCCAGCAGCTCGGGACCAAACAATTACGAGCAGTACTTC. This sequence encodes CASSSGPNNYEQYF.

The gene calls are TRBV14 and TRBJ1-4; TRBD1 matches 8 bases. Germline CDR1 SGHDN, CDR2 FVKESK. J lost 8 bases, V lost 2 bases, and 7 bases had no gene match. This CDR3 spans 15 amino acids. The chain's CDR3 is CASSQRSGQGEKLFF. CDR3 DNA: TGTGCCAGCAGCCAAAGGAGTGGACAGGGAGAAAAACTGTTTTTT. Looking up the rest from reference TRBV14 and TRBJ1-4 gives the full variable domain: EAGVTQFPSHSVIEKGQTVTLRCDPISGHDNLYWYRRVMGKEIKFLLHFVKESKQDESGMPNNRFLAERTGGTYSTLKVQPAELEDSGVYFCASSQRSGQGEKLFFGSGTQLSVL.

The rearrangement uses TRBV10-1 and TRBJ2-3; 7 positions match TRBD2. The germline gives CDR1 WNHNN, CDR2 SYGVQD (reference sequence). V lost 5 bases to trimming and J lost 4 bases; unmatched junction nucleotides: 9. The CDR3 consists of 15 residues. The DNA of the CDR3 is TGCGCCAGCAGTCTCCTTGCGGGGGAGGCAGATACGCAGTATTTT. It translates to CASSLLAGEADTQYF.

The chain is built from TRBV20-1 and TRBJ2-4, with TRBD2 identical over 8 bases. The CDR3 spans 16 residues. Germline CDR1 is DFQATT and CDR2 is SNEGSKA (reference sequence). Unmatched junction bases numbered 5, after V lost 0 bases and J lost 1 base. The CDR3 reads CSARDRERGAKNIQYF. DNA for the CDR3: TGCAGTGCTAGAGATCGGGAGCGGGGGGCCAAAAACATTCAGTACTTC.

The chain is built from TRBV14 and TRBJ2-3, with a possible D match to TRBD1 (5 bases). The germline V and J ends were trimmed by 6 bases and 0 bases, with 10 bases remaining between them. Per germline, CDR1 SGHDN and CDR2 FVKESK. This CDR3 comprises 14 residues. Here the CDR3 DNA reads TGTGCCAGCAGGCGACAGTTAAGCACAGATACGCAGTATTTT. It specifies CASRRQLSTDTQYF.

This clonotype has only a few counts. The V and J genes are TRBV29-1 and TRBJ1-2; TRBD1 is a possible D gene (6 bases). Trimming took off 6 bases at V and 6 bases at J, with 20 bases between the two ends. This CDR3 is 14 amino acids long. Per the germline V gene, CDR1 is SQVTM and CDR2 is ANQGSEA. CDR3 in DNA: TGCAGCGTAGCCCCCATCGGGGGGCAGGATGGCTACACCTTC. This translates into CSVAPIGGQDGYTF. Supplemented by reference TRBV29-1 and TRBJ1-2, the full variable domain reads SAVISQKPSRDICQRGTSLTIQCQVDSQVTMMFWYRQQPGQSLTLIATANQGSEATYESGFVIDKFPISRPNLTFSTLTVSNMSPEDSSIYLCSVAPIGGQDGYTFGSGTRLTVV.

As for this clonotype: The junction does not match germline at one end; this may be a read error. The genes are TRBV4-3 and TRBJ1-2; 9 nucleotides align to TRBD1. The CDR3 spans 15 residues. Germline-derived CDR1 and CDR2 are LGHNA and YSLEER. In nucleotides, the CDR3 is TGCGCCAGCAACCAAGATTGGGGACAGGGTTATGGCTACACCTTC. Translating it yields CASNQDWGQGYGYTF.

This clonotype was seen more than once but under ten times. V gene TRBV13 combines with J gene TRBJ2-5; D remains unclear. CDR1 and CDR2 (germline): PRHDT, FYEKMQ (reference sequence). Trimming removed 5 bases at V and 2 bases at J, with 18 bases between. The CDR3 contains 16 residues. The CDR3 coding sequence is TGTGCCAGCAGCCCCCCGAATGTGCGGACGCAAGAGACCCAGTACTTC. It yields the protein CASSPPNVRTQETQYF.

V is TRBV2 and J is TRBJ2-3; D gene unclear. CDR1 and CDR2 (germline): SNHLY, FYNNEI. V lost 7 bases, J lost 0 bases, and 14 bases lay in between. This CDR3 spans 15 amino acids. CDR3 nucleotides: TGTGCCAGCAATATGTTGGGAACTAGCACAGATACGCAGTATTTT. Protein: CASNMLGTSTDTQYF.

This clonotype was counted only a few times. V gene TRBV7-2 combines with J gene TRBJ2-7, with TRBD1 matching 8 bases. Germline CDR1 reads SGHTA; CDR2 reads FQGNSA. With V trimmed by 5 bases and J by 6 bases, 15 bases remained unmatched. This CDR3 is built from 16 residues. In DNA, the CDR3 is TGTGCCAGCAGCCCACTCGCCGGGACAGGAATCTCCGAGCAGTACTTC. It yields the protein CASSPLAGTGISEQYF. Full variable domain (outside the CDR3, taken from reference TRBV7-2 and TRBJ2-7): GAGVSQSPSNKVTEKGKDVELRCDPISGHTALYWYRQSLGQGLEFLIYFQGNSAPDKSGLPSDRFSAERTGGSVSTLTIQRTQQEDSAVYLCASSPLAGTGISEQYFGPGTRLTVT.

CDR3 region: CASARGTYNEQFF. The CDR3 bases are TGTGCCAGCGCACGGGGGACCTACAATGAGCAGTTCTTC. The J gene is TRBJ2-1, the V gene TRBV25-1; tentative D call: TRBD2 (6 bases). V was trimmed by 8 bases and J by 2 bases, leaving 10 bases between them. CDR1 is MGHDK and CDR2 is SYGVNS in the germline V gene. The CDR3 has 13 amino acids.

The rearrangement joins TRBV6-2 or TRBV6-3 to TRBJ1-2; D is uncertain. Per germline, CDR1 MNHEY and CDR2 SVGEGT. Trimming cost V 7 bases and J 5 bases, with 11 bases left between them. This CDR3 region has 12 residues. The CDR3 region has the DNA TGTGCCAGCAAACGAACGGGATATGGCTACACCTTC. This sequence encodes CASKRTGYGYTF.

The rearrangement uses TRBV7-2 and TRBJ2-5; a weak D match, TRBD1 (6 bases). The V end lost 6 bases, the J end lost 2 bases, and 13 bases lay between the germline ends. Germline V gene lookup returns CDR1 SGHTA and CDR2 FQGNSA. There are 14 residues in the CDR3. CDR3: CASRLTGTQETQYF. The CDR3 DNA reads TGTGCCAGCAGACTTACCGGGACACAAGAGACCCAGTACTTC.

This clonotype appeared a few times. The chain employs TRBV29-1 and TRBJ2-3, with 10 nucleotides matching TRBD2. J was trimmed by 4 bases and V by 6 bases; bases with no gene match: 13. Per the germline V gene, CDR1 is SQVTM and CDR2 is ANQGSEA. The CDR3 extends over 16 amino acids. The CDR3 region is CSVLNWLAGEADTQYF. The DNA for the CDR3 is TGCAGCGTCCTTAATTGGCTAGCGGGAGAGGCAGATACGCAGTATTTT.

Worth noting for this clonotype: At one boundary the junction diverges from the germline segment, which might be a read error. The chain links TRBV12-5 to TRBJ1-3; TRBD1 is a possible D gene (5 bases). The CDR3 contains 16 residues. Germline values: CDR1 LGHNT, CDR2 FRNRAP. The CDR3 here is CASGALRAGVGSTIYF. CDR3 in DNA: TGTGCTAGTGGCGCCCTCCGCGCGGGGGTCGGAAGCACCATATATTTT.

The chain joins TRBV28 to TRBJ2-2; D possibly corresponds to TRBD1 (5 bases). The CDR3 is 15 amino acids. Between the trimmed V and J ends, which lost 3 bases and 1 base, there was a span of 9 bases. CDR1 and CDR2 from the germline V gene are MDHEN and SYDVKM. Written as DNA, the CDR3 is TGTGCCAGCAGTTTTCTTCAGGGGAACACCGGGGAGCTGTTTTTT. Translation gives CASSFLQGNTGELFF.

Turning to this clonotype: This CDR3 fails to terminate in the conserved phenylalanine or tryptophan, so it likely reflects a read error. In nucleotides, the CDR3 is TGTGCCAGCAGTATACCCACTAGCGGGTTTAGGGATGAGCAGTTCTCC. It translates to CASSIPTSGFRDEQFS. The chain recombines TRBV12-3 or TRBV12-4 with TRBJ2-1, with 9 bases identical to TRBD2. Trimming removed 5 bases from V and 8 bases from J; junction bases left unmatched: 13. This CDR3 has 16 residues.

The chain has TRBV4-1 and TRBJ1-2, with TRBD1 matching over 8 bases. Losses at the gene ends were 2 bases for V and 0 bases for J; bases not matched to a gene: 11. The CDR3 is 18 residues long. In germline, CDR1 is MGHRA, CDR2 YSYEKL. The CDR3 loop reads CASSQFPRTGTTNYGYTF. The DNA for the CDR3 is TGCGCCAGCAGCCAATTCCCCAGGACAGGGACTACTAACTATGGCTACACCTTC.

The chain has TRBV5-1 and TRBJ2-4; perhaps D is TRBD1 or TRBD2 (5 bases each). With the DNA end fitting TRBJ2-7 better, the J assignment may be wrong. Germline CDR1 and CDR2: SGHRS and YFSETQ. There are 14 residues in the CDR3. The CDR3 DNA is TGCGCCAGCAGCCTTACCAGGGACCCCTACGAGCAGTACTTC. Translating gives CASSLTRDPYEQYF.

With respect to this clonotype: Compared with germline, one end of the junction differs, possibly owing to a read error. The genes are TRBV6-5 and TRBJ2-6, with 7 bases identical to TRBD1. The CDR3 contains 17 residues. Germline lookup yields CDR1 MNHEY and CDR2 SVGAGI. The CDR3 is CASSYRQGSAGANVLTF. CDR3 coding DNA: TGTGCCAGCAGTTACAGACAGGGCTCCGCTGGTGCCAACGTCCTGACTTTC.

This clonotype occurred a few times. The rearrangement links TRBV5-1 to TRBJ2-3, with D possibly being TRBD2 (6 bases). The germline V and J ends were trimmed by 4 bases and 0 bases, with 15 bases remaining between them. The CDR3 is 16 residues long. Germline V lookup: CDR1 SGHRS, CDR2 YFSETQ. The CDR3 spells CASSGEVIESTDTQYF. CDR3 sequence (DNA): TGCGCCAGCAGCGGGGAGGTGATAGAAAGCACAGATACGCAGTATTTT.

There are a few counts of this clonotype. CDR3 loop: CASSLRAGGFNEQFF. The CDR3 DNA reads as TGCGCCAGCAGCCTACGGGCCGGGGGGTTTAATGAGCAGTTCTTC. V is TRBV4-1 and J is TRBJ2-1; the match to TRBD2 covers 7 bases. V lost 4 bases to trimming and J lost 7 bases; unmatched junction nucleotides: 10. CDR3 size: 15 residues. Germline V lookup: CDR1 MGHRA, CDR2 YSYEKL.

This clonotype was observed a handful of times. The chain couples TRBV29-1 to TRBJ2-7; D is possibly TRBD1 or TRBD2 (5 bases each). The CDR3 is 14 residues long. V was shortened by 1 base and J by 4 bases, with 14 bases between the two germline ends. CDR1 is SQVTM, CDR2 ANQGSEA, per germline. The CDR3 region is CSVEGGAERYEQYF. The DNA of the CDR3 is TGCAGCGTTGAAGGAGGGGCCGAAAGATACGAGCAGTACTTC.